Shown below are 3 T cell receptor beta chains from a single sample sequenced in a study of blood T cell repertoires in COVID-19. Some clones are missing from TCRdb's copy, which holds only in-frame ones; the method was immunoSEQ multiplex PCR. This table has approximately 160,000 clones, roughly 90% appearing once. The sequenced sample was peripheral blood. Receptor source: a man in his fifties or sixties with acute or convalescent COVID-19.

V is TRBV3-1 (or the pseudogene TRBV3-2) and J is TRBJ2-7, with D possibly being TRBD2 (6 bases). CDR1 is LGHDT, CDR2 YNNKEL, per germline (reference sequence). The CDR3 covers 16 residues. V was trimmed by 4 bases and J by 2 bases, leaving 18 bases between them. CDR3 residues: CASSLSLGGDPYEQYF. CDR3 nucleotides: TGTGCCAGCAGCCTCTCCCTGGGCGGGGACCCCTACGAGCAGTACTTC.

The chain joins TRBV7-3 to TRBJ2-3; 8 nucleotides agree with TRBD2. This CDR3 contains 15 residues. V gave up 3 bases and J gave up 2 bases; unmatched junction bases: 4. Germline values: CDR1 SGHTA, CDR2 FQGTGA. CDR3 loop: CASSFGGGNTDTQYF. The DNA of the CDR3 is TGTGCCAGCAGCTTTGGCGGGGGGAACACAGATACGCAGTATTTT.

This CDR3 is CASRVAGNGYTF. The CDR3 coding sequence is TGTGCCAGCAGGGTCGCGGGCAATGGCTACACCTTC. This rearrangement joins TRBV12-3 or TRBV12-4 to TRBJ1-2; no firm D call. V was cut by 6 bases and J by 6 bases, with 11 bases left in between. This CDR3 comprises 12 residues.